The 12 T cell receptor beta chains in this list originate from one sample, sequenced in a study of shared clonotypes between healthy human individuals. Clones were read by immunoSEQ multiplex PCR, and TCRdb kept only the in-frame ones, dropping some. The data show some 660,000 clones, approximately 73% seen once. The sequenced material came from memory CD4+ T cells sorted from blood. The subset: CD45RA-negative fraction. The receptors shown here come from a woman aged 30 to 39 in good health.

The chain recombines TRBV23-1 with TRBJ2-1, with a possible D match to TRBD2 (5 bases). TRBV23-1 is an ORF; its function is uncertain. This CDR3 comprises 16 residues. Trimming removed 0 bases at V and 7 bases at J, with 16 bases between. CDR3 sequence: CASSQSFISRGNEQFF. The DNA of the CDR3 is TGCGCCAGCAGTCAATCGTTTATCTCTAGAGGGAATGAGCAGTTCTTC.

The CDR3 reads CASSPRDLEGDTQYF. The DNA of the CDR3 is TGTGCCAGCAGTCCTCGGGACTTAGAAGGGGATACGCAGTATTTT. The rearrangement uses TRBV27 and TRBJ2-3; D perhaps matches TRBD2 (6 bases). Germline-derived CDR1 and CDR2 are MNHEY and SMNVEV (reference sequence). Trimming cost V 5 bases and J 6 bases, with 18 bases left between them. The length of the CDR3 is 15 residues.

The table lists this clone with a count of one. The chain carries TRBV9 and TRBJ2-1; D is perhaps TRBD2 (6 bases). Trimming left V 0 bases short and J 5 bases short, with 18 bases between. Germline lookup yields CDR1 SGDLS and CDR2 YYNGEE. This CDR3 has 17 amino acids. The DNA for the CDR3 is TGTGCCAGCAGCGTAGATTTGTCGGCGGGGTCTAACAATGAGCAGTTCTTC. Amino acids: CASSVDLSAGSNNEQFF.

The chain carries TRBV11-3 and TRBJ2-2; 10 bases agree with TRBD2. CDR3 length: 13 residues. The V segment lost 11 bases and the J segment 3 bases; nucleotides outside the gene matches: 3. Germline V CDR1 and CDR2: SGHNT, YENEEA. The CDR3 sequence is CACGLADTGELFF. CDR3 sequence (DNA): TGTGCCTGTGGACTAGCGGACACCGGGGAGCTGTTTTTT. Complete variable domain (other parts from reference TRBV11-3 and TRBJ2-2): EAGVVQSPRYKIIEKKQPVAFWCNPISGHNTLYWYLQNLGQGPELLIRYENEEAVDDSQLPKDRFSAERLKGVDSTLKIQPAELGDSAVYLCACGLADTGELFFGEGSRLTVL.

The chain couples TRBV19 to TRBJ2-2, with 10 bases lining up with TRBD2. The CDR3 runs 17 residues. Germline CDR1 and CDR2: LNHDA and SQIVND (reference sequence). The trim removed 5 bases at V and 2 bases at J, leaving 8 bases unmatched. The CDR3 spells CASSPPGLAVNTGELFF. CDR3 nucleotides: TGTGCCAGTAGTCCCCCCGGACTAGCGGTCAACACCGGGGAGCTGTTTTTT.

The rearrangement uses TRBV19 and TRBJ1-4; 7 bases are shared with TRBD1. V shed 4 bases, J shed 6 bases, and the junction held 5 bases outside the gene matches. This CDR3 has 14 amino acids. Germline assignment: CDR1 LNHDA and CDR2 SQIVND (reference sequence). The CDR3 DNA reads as TGTGCCAGTAGTACCGACAGGGCCTATGAAAAACTGTTTTTT. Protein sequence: CASSTDRAYEKLFF.

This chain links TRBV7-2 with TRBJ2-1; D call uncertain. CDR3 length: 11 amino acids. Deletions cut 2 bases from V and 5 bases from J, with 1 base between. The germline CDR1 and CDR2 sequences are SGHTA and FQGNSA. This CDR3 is CASSLHNEQFF. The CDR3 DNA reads TGTGCCAGCAGCTTACACAATGAGCAGTTCTTC.

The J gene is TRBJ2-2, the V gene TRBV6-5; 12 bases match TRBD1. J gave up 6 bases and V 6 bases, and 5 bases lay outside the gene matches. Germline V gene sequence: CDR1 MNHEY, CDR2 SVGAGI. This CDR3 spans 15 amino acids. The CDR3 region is CASRGTGGVPGELFF. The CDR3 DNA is TGTGCCAGCAGAGGGACAGGGGGCGTCCCCGGGGAGCTGTTTTTT.

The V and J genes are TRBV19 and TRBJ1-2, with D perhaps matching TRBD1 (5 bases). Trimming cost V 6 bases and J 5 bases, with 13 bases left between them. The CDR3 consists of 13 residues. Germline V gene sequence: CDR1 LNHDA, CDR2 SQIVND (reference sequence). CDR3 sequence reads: CASRDTNTYGYTF. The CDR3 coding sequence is TGTGCCAGTAGGGACACAAATACTTATGGCTACACCTTC.

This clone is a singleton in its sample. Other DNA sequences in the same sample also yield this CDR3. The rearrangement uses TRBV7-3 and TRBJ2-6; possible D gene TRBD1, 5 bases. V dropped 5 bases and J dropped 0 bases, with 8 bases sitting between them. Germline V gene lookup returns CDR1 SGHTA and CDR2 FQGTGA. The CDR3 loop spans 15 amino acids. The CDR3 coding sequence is TGTGCCAGCAGCCTCGACAGCTCTGGGGCCAACGTCCTGACTTTC. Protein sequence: CASSLDSSGANVLTF.

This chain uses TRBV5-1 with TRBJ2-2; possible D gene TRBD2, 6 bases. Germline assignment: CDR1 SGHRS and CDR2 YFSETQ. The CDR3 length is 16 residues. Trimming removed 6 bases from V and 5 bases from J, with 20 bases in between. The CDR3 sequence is CASTSSADVLTGELFF. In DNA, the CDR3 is TGCGCCAGCACCTCTAGCGCTGACGTTCTTACCGGGGAGCTGTTTTTT.

CDR3 in DNA: TGCACCAGCAGCCAAGGCAATGAGCAGTTCTTC. Translation gives CTSSQGNEQFF. V usage is TRBV1 and J usage is TRBJ2-1. TRBV1 represents a pseudogene. CDR3 length: 11 residues.